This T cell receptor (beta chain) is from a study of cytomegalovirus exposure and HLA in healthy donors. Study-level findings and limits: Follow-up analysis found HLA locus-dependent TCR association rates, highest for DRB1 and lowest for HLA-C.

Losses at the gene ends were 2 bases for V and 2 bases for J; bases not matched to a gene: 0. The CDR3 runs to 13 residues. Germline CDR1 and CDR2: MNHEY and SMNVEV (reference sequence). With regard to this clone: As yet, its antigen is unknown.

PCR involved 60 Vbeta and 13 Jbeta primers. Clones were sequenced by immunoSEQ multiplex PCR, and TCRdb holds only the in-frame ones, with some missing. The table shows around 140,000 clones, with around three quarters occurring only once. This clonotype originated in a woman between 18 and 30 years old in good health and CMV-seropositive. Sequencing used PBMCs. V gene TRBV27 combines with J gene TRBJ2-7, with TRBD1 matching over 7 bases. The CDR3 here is CASSLRGPYEQYF. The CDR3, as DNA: TGTGCCAGCAGTTTAAGGGGGCCCTACGAGCAGTACTTC.